One sample yielded the 12 T cell receptor beta chains listed below, sequenced in a study of shared clonotypes between healthy human individuals. Produced via immunoSEQ multiplex PCR; TCRdb's table is partial and in-frame only. The table includes approximately 940,000 clones, 76% detected once. The material sequenced was memory CD4+ T cells sorted from blood. Subset indicated: CD45RA-negative fraction. The receptors originated from a man between 18 and 35 years old in good health.

This clone was recorded at least ten times. This chain joins TRBV5-1 and TRBJ2-1; 7 bases are shared with TRBD1. This CDR3 is built from 15 residues. Germline V gives CDR1 SGHRS, CDR2 YFSETQ. V lost 4 bases and J lost 1; bases outside the gene matches: 5. The CDR3 region is CASSDGQVSYNEQFF. As DNA, the CDR3 is TGCGCCAGCAGCGACGGACAGGTTTCCTACAATGAGCAGTTCTTC.

Points on this clone: The same CDR3 also results from other DNA sequences found in this sample. The chain combines TRBV5-1 with TRBJ2-5; 9 bases align to TRBD1. The trim removed 3 bases at V and 5 bases at J, leaving 5 bases unmatched. The CDR3 consists of 14 residues. Germline V lookup: CDR1 SGHRS, CDR2 YFSETQ. The CDR3 protein is CASSSGQGRETQYF. DNA of the CDR3: TGCGCCAGCAGCTCCGGACAGGGGAGGGAGACCCAGTACTTC.

This clone turned up a few times. For the CDR3, the DNA is TGTGCCAGCAGTTTAGGGGGGGGAGGCAGGAGATCCTACGAGCAGTACTTC. Amino acid sequence: CASSLGGGGRRSYEQYF. The chain employs TRBV28 and TRBJ2-7; 7 bases fit TRBD2. From germline, CDR1 is MDHEN and CDR2 SYDVKM. CDR3 size: 17 residues. V dropped 2 bases and J dropped 1; count of bases not matched to a gene: 11.

The chain links TRBV5-1 to TRBJ2-5; TRBD2 agrees at 11 bases. The trim removed 6 bases at V and 4 bases at J, leaving 5 bases unmatched. The CDR3 spans 14 residues. Per germline, CDR1 SGHRS and CDR2 YFSETQ. The DNA of the CDR3 is TGCGCCAGCAAGTGGACTAGCGGGCCAGAGACCCAGTACTTC. The encoded protein is CASKWTSGPETQYF.

This clone was recorded once. This chain joins TRBV7-2 and TRBJ2-1, with 9 bases that match TRBD2. The CDR3 is 14 residues long. Germline CDR1 and CDR2: SGHTA and FQGNSA. V trimming: 5 bases; J trimming: 4 bases; junction bases outside the gene matches: 3. CDR3 nucleotide sequence: TGTGCCAGCAGCCGCGGGGGGGCTTACAATGAGCAGTTCTTC. This sequence encodes CASSRGGAYNEQFF.

This clone turned up a few times. The chain joins TRBV2 to TRBJ2-7; D is unresolved. The V gene's germline CDR1 is SNHLY and CDR2 FYNNEI. The V and J ends lost 4 bases and 4 bases respectively, with 14 bases between them. There are 14 residues in the CDR3. The CDR3 reads CASSARERYYEQYF. For the CDR3, the DNA is TGTGCCAGCAGTGCACGAGAAAGGTATTACGAGCAGTACTTC.

The V gene is TRBV9, the J gene TRBJ1-5; 9 bases align to TRBD1. Germline V gene sequence: CDR1 SGDLS, CDR2 YYNGEE. The CDR3 loop spans 15 amino acids. V was pared by 3 bases and J by 6 bases, with 7 bases of the junction left unmatched. The CDR3 spells CASSGGDRVGQPQHF. The CDR3 bases are TGTGCCAGCAGCGGGGGGGACAGGGTAGGTCAGCCCCAGCATTTT. The whole variable domain, filled in from reference TRBV9 and TRBJ1-5, reads DSGVTQTPKHLITATGQRVTLRCSPRSGDLSVYWYQQSLDQGLQFLIQYYNGEERAKGNILERFSAQQFPDLHSELNLSSLELGDSALYFCASSGGDRVGQPQHFGDGTRLSIL.

This chain connects TRBV6-6 to TRBJ1-6, with TRBD1 matching over 9 bases. CDR1 and CDR2 from the germline V gene are MNHNY and SVGAGI (reference sequence). The CDR3 runs to 16 residues. Trimming cost V 0 bases and J 9 bases; bases outside gene matches: 6. DNA of the CDR3: TGTGCCAGCAGTTACTCCCCCGGACAGGGGACTTCACCCCTCCACTTT. This codes for CASSYSPGQGTSPLHF.

The V call is TRBV5-6, the J call TRBJ2-1, with D possibly being TRBD1 (5 bases). The V end was cut by 0 bases, the J end by 10 bases, with 20 bases between. Germline CDR1 reads SGHDT; CDR2 reads YYEEEE. The CDR3 spans 16 residues. The CDR3 here is CASSLATGFMGKEQFF. The CDR3 DNA reads TGTGCCAGCAGCTTGGCCACAGGTTTCATGGGAAAGGAGCAGTTCTTC.

About this clone itself: This clone may be a read error of a much larger clone one base away. J is TRBJ2-7 and V is TRBV29-1; D not resolved. The CDR3 covers 13 residues. The germline gives CDR1 SQVTM, CDR2 ANQGSEA. Here the CDR3 DNA reads TGCAGCGTTGAAACAGTGAGCTCCTACGCGCAGTACTTC. Amino acids: CSVETVSSYAQYF.

V usage is TRBV19 and J usage is TRBJ2-2; 11 positions agree with TRBD2. In germline, CDR1 is LNHDA, CDR2 SQIVND (reference sequence). The V segment lost 5 bases and the J segment 3 bases; nucleotides outside the gene matches: 5. The length of the CDR3 is 16 residues. CDR3 sequence reads: CASSLGTSGYTGELFF. Here the CDR3 DNA reads TGTGCCAGTAGTCTGGGGACTAGCGGCTACACCGGGGAGCTGTTTTTT.

The chain combines TRBV18 with TRBJ2-5; 8 positions match TRBD1. This CDR3 spans 15 amino acids. V lost 4 bases, J lost 4 bases, and 8 bases stayed unmatched. Per germline, CDR1 KGHSH and CDR2 LQKENI. CDR3: CASSRARTGLETQYF. CDR3 bases: TGTGCCAGCTCACGGGCACGGACAGGGCTAGAGACCCAGTACTTC.